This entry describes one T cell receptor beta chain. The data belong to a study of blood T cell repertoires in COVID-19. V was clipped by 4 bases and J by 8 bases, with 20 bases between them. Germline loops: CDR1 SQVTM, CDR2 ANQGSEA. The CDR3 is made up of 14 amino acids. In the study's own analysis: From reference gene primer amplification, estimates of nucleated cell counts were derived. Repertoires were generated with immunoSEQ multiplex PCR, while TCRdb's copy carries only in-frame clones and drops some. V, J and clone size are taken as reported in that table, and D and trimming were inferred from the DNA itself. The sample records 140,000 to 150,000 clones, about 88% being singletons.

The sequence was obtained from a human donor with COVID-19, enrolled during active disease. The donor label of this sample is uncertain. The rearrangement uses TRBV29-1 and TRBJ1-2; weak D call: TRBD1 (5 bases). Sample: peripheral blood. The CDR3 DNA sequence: TGCAGCGTTGCCAGGGAACCCTTCAACGGCGGCTACACCTTC. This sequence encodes CSVAREPFNGGYTF.